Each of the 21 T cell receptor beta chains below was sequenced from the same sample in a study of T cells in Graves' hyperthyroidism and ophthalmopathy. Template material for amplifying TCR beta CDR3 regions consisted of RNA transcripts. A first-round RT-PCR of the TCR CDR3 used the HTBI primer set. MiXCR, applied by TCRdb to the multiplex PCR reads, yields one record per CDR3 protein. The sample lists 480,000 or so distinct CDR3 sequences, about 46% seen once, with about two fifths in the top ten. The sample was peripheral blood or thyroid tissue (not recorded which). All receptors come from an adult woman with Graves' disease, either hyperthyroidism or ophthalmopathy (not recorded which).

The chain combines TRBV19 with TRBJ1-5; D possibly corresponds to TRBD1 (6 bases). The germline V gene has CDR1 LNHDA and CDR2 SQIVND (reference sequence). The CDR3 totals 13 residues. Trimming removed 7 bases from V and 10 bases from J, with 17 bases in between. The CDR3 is CASTPNTGRPQHF. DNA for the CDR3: TGTGCCAGTACCCCCAACACAGGGCGTCCCCAGCATTTT.

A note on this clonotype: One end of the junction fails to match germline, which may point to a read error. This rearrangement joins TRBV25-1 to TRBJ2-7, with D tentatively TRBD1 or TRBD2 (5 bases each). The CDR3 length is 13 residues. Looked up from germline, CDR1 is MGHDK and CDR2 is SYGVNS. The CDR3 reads CTSKGTFSYEQYF. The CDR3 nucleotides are TGTACCAGCAAAGGGACCTTCTCCTACGAGCAGTACTTC.

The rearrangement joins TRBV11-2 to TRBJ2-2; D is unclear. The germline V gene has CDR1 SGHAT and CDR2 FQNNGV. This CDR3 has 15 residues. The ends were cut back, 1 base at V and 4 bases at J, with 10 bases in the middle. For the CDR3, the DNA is TGTGCCAGCAGCTTAGTTTGGGTTGGCACCGGGGAGCTGTTTTTT. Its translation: CASSLVWVGTGELFF.

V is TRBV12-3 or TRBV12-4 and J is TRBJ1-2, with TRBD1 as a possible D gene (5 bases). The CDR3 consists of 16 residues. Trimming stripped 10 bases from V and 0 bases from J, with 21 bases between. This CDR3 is CATLRAADTANYGYTF. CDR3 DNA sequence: TGTGCCACCCTCAGAGCGGCGGACACCGCTAACTATGGCTACACCTTC.

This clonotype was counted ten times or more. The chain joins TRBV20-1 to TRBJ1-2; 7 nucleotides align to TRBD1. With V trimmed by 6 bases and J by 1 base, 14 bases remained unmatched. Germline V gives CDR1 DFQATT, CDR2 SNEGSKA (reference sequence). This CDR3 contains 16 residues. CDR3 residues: CSAPRTGGGGNYGYTF. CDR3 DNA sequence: TGCAGTGCCCCCAGGACAGGTGGGGGCGGTAACTATGGCTACACCTTC.

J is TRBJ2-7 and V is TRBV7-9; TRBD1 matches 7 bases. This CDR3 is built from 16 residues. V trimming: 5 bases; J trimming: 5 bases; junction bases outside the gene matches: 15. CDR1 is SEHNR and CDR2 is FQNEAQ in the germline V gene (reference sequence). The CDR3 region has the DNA TGTGCCAGCAGCCACAGCCGGACAGGCCGGATTGACGAGCAGTACTTC. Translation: CASSHSRTGRIDEQYF.

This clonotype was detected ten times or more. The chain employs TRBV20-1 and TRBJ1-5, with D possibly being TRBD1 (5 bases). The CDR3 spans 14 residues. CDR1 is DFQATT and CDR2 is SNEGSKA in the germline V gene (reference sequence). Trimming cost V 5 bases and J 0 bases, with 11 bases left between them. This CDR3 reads CSAARGNSNQPQHF. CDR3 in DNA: TGCAGTGCTGCTAGGGGTAATAGCAATCAGCCCCAGCATTTT.

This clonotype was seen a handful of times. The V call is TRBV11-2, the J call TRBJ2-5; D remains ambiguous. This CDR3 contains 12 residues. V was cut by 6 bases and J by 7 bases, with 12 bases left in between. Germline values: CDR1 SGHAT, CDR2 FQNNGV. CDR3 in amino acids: CASSLNLGTQYF. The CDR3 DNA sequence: TGTGCCAGCAGTTTAAACCTGGGGACCCAGTACTTC.

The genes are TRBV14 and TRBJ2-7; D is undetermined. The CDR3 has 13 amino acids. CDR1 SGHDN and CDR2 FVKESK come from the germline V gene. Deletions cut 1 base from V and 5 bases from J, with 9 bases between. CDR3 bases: TGTGCCAGCAGCCAAGTGGGAAGCCACGAGCAGTACTTC. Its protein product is CASSQVGSHEQYF.

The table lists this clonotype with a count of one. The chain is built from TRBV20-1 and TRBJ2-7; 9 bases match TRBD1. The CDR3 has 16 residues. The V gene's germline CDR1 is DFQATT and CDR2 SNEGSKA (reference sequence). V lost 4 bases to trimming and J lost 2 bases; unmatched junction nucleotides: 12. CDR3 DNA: TGCAGTGCTAAACAAACCGGGACAGGGCCTACCTACGAGCAGTACTTC. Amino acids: CSAKQTGTGPTYEQYF.

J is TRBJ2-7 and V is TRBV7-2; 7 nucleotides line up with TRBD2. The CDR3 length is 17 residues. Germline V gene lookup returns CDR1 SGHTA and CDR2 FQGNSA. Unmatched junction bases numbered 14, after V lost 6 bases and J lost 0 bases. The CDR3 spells CASRRLASGGSSYEQYF. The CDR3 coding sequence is TGTGCCAGCAGACGACTAGCCTCCGGGGGGAGCTCCTACGAGCAGTACTTC.

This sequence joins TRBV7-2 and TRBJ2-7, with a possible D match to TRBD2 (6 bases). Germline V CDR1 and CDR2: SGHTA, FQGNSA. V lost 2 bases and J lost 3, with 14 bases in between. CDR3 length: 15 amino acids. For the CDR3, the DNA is TGTGCCAGCAGCTTAAGCGGAGGGGAAAACTACGAGCAGTACTTC. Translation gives CASSLSGGENYEQYF.

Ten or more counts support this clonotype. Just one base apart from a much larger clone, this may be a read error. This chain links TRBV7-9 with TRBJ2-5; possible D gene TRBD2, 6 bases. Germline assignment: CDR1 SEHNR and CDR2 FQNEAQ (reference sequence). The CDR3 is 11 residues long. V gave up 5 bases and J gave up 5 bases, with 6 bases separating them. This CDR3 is CASSGGETQYF. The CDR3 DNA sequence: TGTGCCAGCAGCGGAGGGGAGACCCAGTACTTC.

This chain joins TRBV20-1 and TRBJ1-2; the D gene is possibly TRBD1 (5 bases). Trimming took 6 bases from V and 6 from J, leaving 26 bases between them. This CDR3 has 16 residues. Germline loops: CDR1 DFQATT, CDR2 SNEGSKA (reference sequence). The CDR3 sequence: CSATQGSTSGDDGYTF. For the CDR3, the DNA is TGCAGTGCCACCCAAGGGAGCACTTCCGGGGACGATGGCTACACCTTC.

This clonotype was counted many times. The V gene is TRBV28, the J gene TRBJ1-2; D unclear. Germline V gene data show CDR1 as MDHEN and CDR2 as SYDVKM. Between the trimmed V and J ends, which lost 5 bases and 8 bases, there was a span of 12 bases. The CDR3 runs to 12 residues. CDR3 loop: CASSLNWKGYTF. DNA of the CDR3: TGTGCCAGCAGTCTGAACTGGAAAGGCTACACCTTC.

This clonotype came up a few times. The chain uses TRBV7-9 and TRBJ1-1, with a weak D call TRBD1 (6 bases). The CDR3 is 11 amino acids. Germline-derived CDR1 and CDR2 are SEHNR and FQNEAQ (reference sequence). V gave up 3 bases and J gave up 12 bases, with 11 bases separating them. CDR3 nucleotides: TGTGCCAGCAGCTTTCACAGGGCCACTTTCTTT. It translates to CASSFHRATFF.

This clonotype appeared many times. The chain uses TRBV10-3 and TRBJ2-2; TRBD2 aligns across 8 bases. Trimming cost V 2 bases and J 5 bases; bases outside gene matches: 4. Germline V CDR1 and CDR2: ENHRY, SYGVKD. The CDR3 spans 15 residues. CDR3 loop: CAISEVAGLTGELFF. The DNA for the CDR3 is TGTGCCATCAGTGAGGTAGCGGGATTAACCGGGGAGCTGTTTTTT.

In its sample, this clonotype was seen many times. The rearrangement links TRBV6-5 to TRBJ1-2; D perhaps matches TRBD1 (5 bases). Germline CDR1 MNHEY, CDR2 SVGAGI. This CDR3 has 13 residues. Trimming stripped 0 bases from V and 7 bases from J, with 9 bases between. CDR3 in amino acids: CASSYSTAIGYTF. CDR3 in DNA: TGTGCCAGCAGTTACTCGACAGCTATTGGCTACACCTTC.

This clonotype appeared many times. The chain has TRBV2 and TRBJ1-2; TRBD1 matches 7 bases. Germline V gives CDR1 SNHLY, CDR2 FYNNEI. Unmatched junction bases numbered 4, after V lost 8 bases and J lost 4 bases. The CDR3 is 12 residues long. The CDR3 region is CASGGTVYGYTF. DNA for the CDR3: TGTGCCAGCGGAGGGACAGTCTATGGCTACACCTTC.

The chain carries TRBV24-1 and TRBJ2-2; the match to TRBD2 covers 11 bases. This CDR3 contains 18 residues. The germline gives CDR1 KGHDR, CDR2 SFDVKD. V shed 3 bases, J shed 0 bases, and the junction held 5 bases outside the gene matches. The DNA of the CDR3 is TGTGCCACCAGTGATGCTGGACTAGCGGGTACGAACACCGGGGAGCTGTTTTTT. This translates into CATSDAGLAGTNTGELFF.

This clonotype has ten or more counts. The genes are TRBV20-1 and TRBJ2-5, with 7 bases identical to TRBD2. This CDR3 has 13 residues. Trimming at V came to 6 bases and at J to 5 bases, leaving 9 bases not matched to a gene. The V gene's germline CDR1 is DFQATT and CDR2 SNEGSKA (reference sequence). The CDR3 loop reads CSARLASQETQYF. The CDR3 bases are TGCAGTGCAAGACTAGCCTCCCAGGAGACCCAGTACTTC.